The 30 T cell receptor beta chains below come from one sample, sequenced in a study of cytotoxic CD8 clonotypes in ibrutinib-treated CLL. Produced via immunoSEQ multiplex PCR; TCRdb's table is partial and in-frame only. The sample records some 10,000 clones, around three quarters being singletons. The sequencing used PBMCs, collected at disease progression, from a patient treated with ibrutinib. The origin of the receptors is a human donor with chronic lymphocytic leukemia.

This clone showed up just a few times. The V and J genes are TRBV4-2 and TRBJ2-6; TRBD1 is a possible D gene (5 bases). Trimming left V 0 bases short and J 0 bases short, with 6 bases between. The CDR3 covers 16 residues. The V gene's germline CDR1 is LGHNA and CDR2 YNFKEQ. CDR3 coding DNA: TGTGCCAGCAGCCAAGACCAGGGCTCTGGGGCCAACGTCCTGACTTTC. Its translation is CASSQDQGSGANVLTF.

The rearrangement links TRBV18 to TRBJ2-7, with 7 bases identical to TRBD1. Looked up from germline, CDR1 is KGHSH and CDR2 is LQKENI. The CDR3 runs to 14 residues. Trimming removed 3 bases from V and 4 bases from J; junction bases left unmatched: 6. CDR3 in DNA: TGTGCCAGCTCACCGGGACAGTTCTCTTACGAGCAGTACTTC. This encodes CASSPGQFSYEQYF.

The chain uses TRBV2 and TRBJ1-2; 10 positions match TRBD1. Germline CDR1 reads SNHLY; CDR2 reads FYNNEI. V shed 7 bases and J 2 bases; nucleotides not matched to a gene: 4. The CDR3 length is 14 residues. The CDR3 nucleotides read TGTGCCAGCAATGAGGACAGGGGGAACTATGGCTACACCTTC. Translated, it gives CASNEDRGNYGYTF.

As to this clone: The junction does not match germline at one end; this may be a read error. V is TRBV7-7 and J is TRBJ2-5; possibly TRBD1 for D (6 bases). The CDR3 loop spans 14 amino acids. In germline, CDR1 is SSHAT, CDR2 FNYEAQ (reference sequence). For the CDR3, the DNA is TGTGCTAGCAGCTTTCCGGGGACATCGCAGACCCAGTACTTC. Translation gives CASSFPGTSQTQYF.

CDR3 protein: CAWKEAGGAGELFF. The CDR3 bases are TGTGCCTGGAAAGAAGCAGGAGGGGCCGGGGAGCTGTTTTTT. This chain links TRBV30 with TRBJ2-2; TRBD2 might be the D (6 bases). The CDR3 runs to 14 residues. Germline V CDR1 and CDR2: GTSNPN, SVGIG (reference sequence). V lost 4 bases to trimming and J lost 6 bases, with 15 bases between them. Together with reference TRBV30 and TRBJ2-2, the CDR3 gives the full variable domain: SQTIHQWPATLVQPVGSPLSLECTVEGTSNPNLYWYRQAAGRGLQLLFYSVGIGQISSEVPQNLSASRPQDRQFILSSKKLLLSDSGFYLCAWKEAGGAGELFFGEGSRLTVL.

The V and J genes are TRBV18 and TRBJ2-7; no firm D call. Per the germline V gene, CDR1 is KGHSH and CDR2 is LQKENI. Trimming stripped 6 bases from V and 4 bases from J, with 16 bases between. The CDR3 extends over 14 amino acids. The CDR3 spells CASSPGELIYEQYF. CDR3 bases: TGTGCCAGCTCTCCCGGAGAGCTTATATACGAGCAGTACTTC.

The J gene is TRBJ2-3, the V gene TRBV10-3; 14 bases agree with TRBD2. The CDR3 sequence is 14 residues long. The germline gives CDR1 ENHRY, CDR2 SYGVKD. V lost 6 bases and J lost 5; bases outside the gene matches: 1. In DNA form, the CDR3 reads TGTGCCATCAGCGGGACTAGCGGGGGAGATACGCAGTATTTT. Translated, it gives CAISGTSGGDTQYF.

The V gene is TRBV6-1, the J gene TRBJ1-5; no firm D call. The length of the CDR3 is 15 residues. Trimming shortened V by 4 bases and J by 0 bases, and 10 bases separated the two germline ends. Germline values: CDR1 MNHNS, CDR2 SASEGT. This CDR3 is CASSGRPYSNQPQHF. CDR3 DNA sequence: TGTGCCAGCAGTGGCAGGCCGTATAGCAATCAGCCCCAGCATTTT.

This chain links TRBV7-8 with TRBJ1-1; D remains ambiguous. The germline V gene has CDR1 SGHVS and CDR2 FQNEAQ. The CDR3 contains 13 residues. V lost 3 bases, J lost 1 base, and 6 bases lay in between. CDR3: CASSFLENTEAFF. The DNA for the CDR3 is TGTGCCAGCAGCTTCTTAGAGAACACTGAAGCTTTCTTT.

The chain uses TRBV5-1 and TRBJ2-3; D remains ambiguous. The CDR3 runs to 12 residues. V was trimmed by 0 bases and J by 6 bases, leaving 5 bases between them. Germline assignment: CDR1 SGHRS and CDR2 YFSETQ. The CDR3 DNA reads TGCGCCAGCAGCTTGGCCCTGGATACGCAGTATTTT. Amino acid sequence: CASSLALDTQYF.

This sequence joins TRBV6-1 and TRBJ2-3; 8 positions agree with TRBD2. CDR1 and CDR2 (germline): MNHNS, SASEGT. J gave up 1 base and V 3 bases, and 6 bases lay outside the gene matches. There are 16 residues in the CDR3. DNA for the CDR3: TGTGCCAGCAGTGATTTAGGAGCGGGAGGCACAGATACGCAGTATTTT. This translates into CASSDLGAGGTDTQYF.

The V call is TRBV12-2, the J call TRBJ1-3. TRBV12-2 is a recognized pseudogene. The CDR3 spans 15 residues. The CDR3: CASRFYHICENTIYF. The CDR3 DNA reads as TGTGCAAGTCGTTTTTATCACATCTGCGAAAACACCATATATTTT.

On this clone itself: Within the sample, other DNA sequences also encode this same CDR3. V and J are TRBV7-2 and TRBJ1-4, with D unclear. The CDR3 covers 16 residues. With 4 bases removed from V and 5 bases from J, the gap between germline ends came to 17 bases. Looked up from germline, CDR1 is SGHTA and CDR2 is FQGNSA. The CDR3 loop is CASSSNFGNGNEKLFF. CDR3 DNA sequence: TGTGCCAGCAGCTCTAACTTCGGTAATGGGAATGAAAAACTGTTTTTT.

Only one count was recorded for this clone. The chain joins TRBV29-1 to TRBJ1-2; D call uncertain. The CDR3 is 13 residues long. Looked up from germline, CDR1 is SQVTM and CDR2 is ANQGSEA. The germline V and J ends were trimmed by 6 bases and 0 bases, with 11 bases remaining between them. The CDR3 region has the DNA TGCAGCGTAATTACACAGACTAACTATGGCTACACCTTC. Amino acid sequence: CSVITQTNYGYTF. The complete variable domain, with remaining parts taken from reference TRBV29-1 and TRBJ1-2, reads SAVISQKPSRDICQRGTSLTIQCQVDSQVTMMFWYRQQPGQSLTLIATANQGSEATYESGFVIDKFPISRPNLTFSTLTVSNMSPEDSSIYLCSVITQTNYGYTFGSGTRLTVV.

This chain joins TRBV5-1 and TRBJ1-1; D unresolved. This CDR3 contains 14 residues. The V gene lost 2 bases and the J gene lost 4 bases, with 12 bases spanning the gap. Germline V lookup: CDR1 SGHRS, CDR2 YFSETQ. CDR3 sequence: CASSFHDGSTEAFF. The CDR3 DNA follows: TGCGCCAGCAGCTTCCACGATGGGAGCACTGAAGCTTTCTTT.

As to this clone: Other DNA sequences in the same sample also yield this CDR3. The gene calls are TRBV11-2 and TRBJ1-2; 7 nucleotides align to TRBD1. CDR1 SGHAT and CDR2 FQNNGV come from the germline V gene. J was trimmed by 5 bases and V by 2 bases; bases with no gene match: 14. This CDR3 contains 17 residues. CDR3 sequence (DNA): TGTGCCAGCAGCTTAAACGGACAGGCCGCTATTTGGTATGGCTACACCTTC. This gives the protein CASSLNGQAAIWYGYTF.

The genes are TRBV2 and TRBJ1-2; TRBD1 matches 8 bases. With V trimmed by 5 bases and J by 6 bases, 14 bases remained unmatched. This CDR3 comprises 16 residues. Germline CDR1 SNHLY, CDR2 FYNNEI. The CDR3 coding sequence is TGTGCCAGCAGTTTACGACTGTTTGACAGGGGCCATGGCTACACCTTC. It encodes CASSLRLFDRGHGYTF.

The chain uses TRBV7-9 and TRBJ2-1; TRBD2 matches 8 bases. The CDR3 is 15 residues long. V dropped 5 bases and J dropped 4; count of bases not matched to a gene: 7. Per the germline V gene, CDR1 is SEHNR and CDR2 is FQNEAQ (reference sequence). CDR3 DNA: TGTGCCAGCAGCGCCGGGACTAGGGTTTACAATGAGCAGTTCTTC. As protein: CASSAGTRVYNEQFF. Based on the CDR3 plus reference TRBV7-9 and TRBJ2-1, the full variable domain is DTGVSQNPRHKITKRGQNVTFRCDPISEHNRLYWYRQTLGQGPEFLTYFQNEAQLEKSRLLSDRFSAERPKGSFSTLEIQRTEQGDSAMYLCASSAGTRVYNEQFFGPGTRLTVL.

The J gene is TRBJ1-2, the V gene TRBV19, with D perhaps matching TRBD1 (5 bases). Between the trimmed V and J ends, which lost 11 bases and 6 bases, there was a span of 16 bases. This CDR3 is 12 amino acids long. Germline CDR1 LNHDA, CDR2 SQIVND (reference sequence). The CDR3 bases are TGTGCCGGAGGAACCCAGGGAAATGGCTACACCTTC. It codes for CAGGTQGNGYTF.

The chain has TRBV15 and TRBJ1-3; 7 nucleotides line up with TRBD1. This CDR3 contains 19 residues. Germline values: CDR1 LNHNV, CDR2 YYDKDF (reference sequence). V shed 3 bases and J 2 bases; nucleotides not matched to a gene: 16. This CDR3 reads CATSRDGTVRGTAGNTIYF. For the CDR3, the DNA is TGTGCCACCAGCAGGGACGGGACAGTTAGGGGGACGGCTGGAAACACCATATATTTT.

The rearrangement joins TRBV5-1 to TRBJ2-3; D remains unclear. The CDR3 covers 15 residues. Germline CDR1 is SGHRS and CDR2 is YFSETQ. V lost 0 bases, J lost 2 bases, and 10 bases lay in between. CDR3 loop: CASSLDWVPTDTQYF. The CDR3 bases are TGCGCCAGCAGCTTGGATTGGGTCCCCACAGATACGCAGTATTTT.

The chain is built from TRBV7-8 and TRBJ2-7; TRBD2 agrees at 12 bases. The CDR3 has 15 residues. The germline V gene encodes CDR1 SGHVS and CDR2 FQNEAQ. Trimming removed 2 bases from V and 6 bases from J; junction bases left unmatched: 5. CDR3 in amino acids: CASSLRLAGEGEQYF. CDR3 nucleotides: TGTGCCAGCAGCTTAAGACTAGCGGGAGAGGGCGAGCAGTACTTC.

The V call is TRBV7-8, the J call TRBJ1-5; D is ambiguous. Trimming stripped 1 base from V and 7 bases from J, with 11 bases between. The CDR3 runs 14 residues. Germline loops: CDR1 SGHVS, CDR2 FQNEAQ. The CDR3 DNA sequence: TGTGCCAGCAGCTTAGAAGCCTCAAAACAGCCCCAGCATTTT. Protein sequence: CASSLEASKQPQHF.

The chain uses TRBV10-3 and TRBJ1-1; 7 bases are a match to TRBD1. This CDR3 spans 14 amino acids. Per the germline V gene, CDR1 is ENHRY and CDR2 is SYGVKD. The V gene end was trimmed by 6 bases and the J gene end by 9 bases; junction bases not matched to a gene: 13. CDR3 residues: CAISPPWDSLQAFF. The DNA of the CDR3 is TGTGCCATCAGCCCGCCCTGGGACAGCCTTCAAGCTTTCTTT.

The chain employs TRBV30 and TRBJ2-1; TRBD1 agrees at 7 bases. The germline V gene encodes CDR1 GTSNPN and CDR2 SVGIG (reference sequence). The CDR3 is 16 amino acids. The trim removed 0 bases at V and 8 bases at J, leaving 13 bases unmatched. CDR3: CAWSVGLGQVADEQFF. The CDR3 coding sequence is TGTGCCTGGAGTGTGGGGTTAGGACAGGTAGCCGATGAGCAGTTCTTC.

The chain is built from TRBV29-1 and TRBJ2-6; no firm D call. The CDR3 covers 20 residues. CDR1 and CDR2 from the germline V gene are SQVTM and ANQGSEA. V was trimmed by 6 bases and J by 0 bases, leaving 27 bases between them. CDR3 coding DNA: TGCAGCGTCCTAATTACCCAAGTTGCAGGCGGCGCCTCTGGGGCCAACGTCCTGACTTTC. It specifies CSVLITQVAGGASGANVLTF.

The V call is TRBV7-8, the J call TRBJ2-7; 7 bases align to TRBD1. The CDR3 totals 15 residues. Germline CDR1 and CDR2: SGHVS and FQNEAQ. With 1 base clipped from V and 3 bases from J, the junction kept 6 bases outside the gene matches. The CDR3 nucleotides are TGTGCCAGCAGCTTAGTAGTTGCAGGGGGCTACGAGCAGTACTTC. This codes for CASSLVVAGGYEQYF.

The chain employs TRBV28 and TRBJ2-2; TRBD2 aligns across 10 bases. The germline V gene encodes CDR1 MDHEN and CDR2 SYDVKM. The CDR3 has 15 residues. After removal of 6 bases from V and 6 bases from J, the junction contained 7 bases not matched to a gene. The CDR3 protein is CASSRLAGGAGELFF. CDR3 DNA: TGTGCCAGCAGCCGACTAGCGGGTGGCGCCGGGGAGCTGTTTTTT.

The chain is built from TRBV6-1 and TRBJ1-4; no firm D call. Germline CDR1 reads MNHNS; CDR2 reads SASEGT. V was pared by 3 bases and J by 11 bases, with 16 bases between. This CDR3 contains 14 residues. CDR3 region: CASSDWIGVVKLFF. CDR3 in DNA: TGTGCCAGCAGTGACTGGATTGGAGTTGTGAAACTGTTTTTT.

This CDR3 is CASSPSGGYEQYF. The CDR3 DNA sequence: TGTGCCAGCAGCCCTAGCGGGGGCTACGAGCAGTACTTC. The V and J genes are TRBV4-2 and TRBJ2-7; 10 bases match TRBD2. Trimming at V came to 4 bases and at J to 3 bases, leaving 0 bases not matched to a gene. Germline-derived CDR1 and CDR2 are LGHNA and YNFKEQ. The CDR3 consists of 13 residues.